These T cell receptor beta chains were read from a single sample in a study of T-cell reconstitution after alpha-beta-depleted transplantation in children. One entry per CDR3 protein, called by TCRdb with MiXCR from the PCR reads. This table has hundreds of thousands of distinct CDR3 sequences, around 15% appearing once. The specimen was PBMCs, mostly from graft donor cells, collected 360 days after TCRalphabeta/CD19-depleted stem cell transplant. These receptors were obtained from a boy under three years old who had a stem cell transplant for Wiskott-Aldrich syndrome, so the T cells may come from the graft donor. CDR3s include the opening cysteine and the closing phenylalanine or tryptophan. A D gene is named only where the DNA matches it firmly. For some rows the clone size is stated as once, few or many, or as a class when expanded; others skip it.

CSVEVRGRFPEPQETQYF	TGCAGCGTTGAAGTCAGGGGGCGCTTCCCCGAGCCGCAAGAGACCCAGTACTTC	TRBV29-1	TRBJ2-5	TRBD1	few
CASSWAYNEQFF	TGTGCCAGCAGCTGGGCCTACAATGAGCAGTTCTTC	TRBV7-9	TRBJ2-1	.	many
CAWSTRGLKETQYF	TGTGCCTGGAGTACACGGGGCCTTAAAGAGACCCAGTACTTC	TRBV30	TRBJ2-5	.	.
CSASDDEGGYTF	TGCAGTGCTAGCGACGATGAGGGCGGCTACACCTTC	TRBV20-1	TRBJ1-2	.	few
CASSSLQKAGELFF	TGTGCCAGCAGTTCCCTACAGAAGGCCGGGGAGCTGTTTTTT	TRBV6-5	TRBJ2-2	.	.
CASSEFTFETQYF	TGCGCCAGCAGTGAGTTTACATTCGAGACCCAGTACTTC	TRBV10-1	TRBJ2-5	.	.
CASSPNQNRGINSPLHF	TGTGCCAGCAGTCCGAACCAAAACAGGGGGATTAATTCACCCCTCCACTTT	TRBV6-1	TRBJ1-6	TRBD1	.
CASSLSPGGIEQFF	TGTGCCAGCAGCTTATCCCCGGGTGGGATTGAGCAGTTCTTC	TRBV13	TRBJ2-1	.	.
CASSPGLAGSSGANVLTF	TGTGCCAGCAGCCCGGGACTAGCGGGAAGCTCTGGGGCCAACGTCCTGACTTTC	TRBV9	TRBJ2-6	TRBD2	few
CASSFRDPRTGELFF	TGCGCCAGCAGCTTCCGGGACCCTAGGACCGGGGAGCTGTTTTTT	TRBV5-1	TRBJ2-2	.	few
CASGRAGANVLTF	TGTGCCAGCGGAAGAGCAGGGGCCAACGTCCTGACTTTC	TRBV7-2	TRBJ2-6	.	few
CAISDGRFQETQYF	TGTGCCATCAGTGACGGCAGGTTCCAAGAGACCCAGTACTTC	TRBV10-3	TRBJ2-5	.	few
CASSLASGWDEQFF	TGTGCCAGCAGCTTGGCTAGCGGGTGGGATGAGCAGTTCTTC	TRBV5-5	TRBJ2-1	TRBD2	few
CASSLALAGGAYNEQFF	TGTGCCAGCAGCTTGGCTCTAGCGGGAGGGGCGTACAATGAGCAGTTCTTC	TRBV5-5	TRBJ2-1	TRBD2	.
CASRDRVRLNYEQYF	TGTGCCAGCAGGGACAGGGTGCGGCTAAACTACGAGCAGTACTTC	TRBV28	TRBJ2-7	TRBD1	few
CASSVAPAGNSEQFF	TGTGCCAGCAGCGTAGCCCCGGCAGGGAACAGTGAGCAGTTCTTC	TRBV9	TRBJ2-1	.	.
CASSYRQGNTEAFF	TGCGCCAGCAGCTATAGACAGGGGAACACTGAAGCTTTCTTT	TRBV5-1	TRBJ1-1	TRBD1	.
CASSFVQGGGNQPQHF	TGTGCCAGCAGTTTTGTACAGGGCGGAGGCAATCAGCCCCAGCATTTT	TRBV28	TRBJ1-5	.	few
CAWRLAGRYEQYF	TGTGCCTGGCGGCTAGCGGGAAGGTACGAGCAGTACTTC	TRBV30	TRBJ2-7	TRBD2	.
CASSYPRTSRHTDTQYF	TGTGCCAGCAGTTACCCCCGGACTAGCCGGCACACAGATACGCAGTATTTT	TRBV6-5	TRBJ2-3	TRBD2	many
CSAPRETQYF	TGCAGTGCTCCACGAGAGACCCAGTACTTC	TRBV20-1	TRBJ2-5	.	.
CAILWTAYEQYF	TGTGCCATCCTTTGGACAGCCTACGAGCAGTACTTC	TRBV10-3	TRBJ2-7	.	many
CASSYAGLAGSWEQFF	TGTGCCAGCAGTTATGCCGGACTAGCGGGGAGTTGGGAGCAGTTCTTC	TRBV6-5	TRBJ2-1	TRBD2	few
CASSLVLGGAGELFF	TGTGCCAGCAGCTTAGTTTTGGGAGGGGCCGGGGAGCTGTTTTTT	TRBV7-2	TRBJ2-2	TRBD2	.
CASSPRTGGNEKLFF	TGCGCCAGCAGCCCGAGGACAGGGGGCAATGAAAAACTGTTTTTT	TRBV5-1	TRBJ1-4	TRBD1	.
CASSYHAGGPNEQYF	TGTGCCAGCAGTTATCACGCGGGAGGGCCCAACGAGCAGTACTTC	TRBV6-2/TRBV6-3	TRBJ2-7	TRBD2	many
CASSSQGGSGANVLTF	TGTGCCAGCAGCTCACAGGGAGGGTCTGGGGCCAACGTCCTGACTTTC	TRBV4-2	TRBJ2-6	.	.
CASSVLAGRSYNEQFF	TGTGCCAGCAGTGTACTAGCGGGGAGGAGCTACAATGAGCAGTTCTTC	TRBV27	TRBJ2-1	TRBD2	few
CASSLGQGQYNEQFF	TGTGCCAGCAGCTTAGGGCAGGGCCAATACAATGAGCAGTTCTTC	TRBV7-2	TRBJ2-1	.	many
CASKKAGTGNEQFF	TGTGCCAGCAAAAAAGCGGGTACGGGCAATGAGCAGTTCTTC	TRBV14	TRBJ2-1	.	.
CSAQFPSGGFYNEQFF	TGCAGTGCTCAATTTCCTAGCGGGGGGTTCTACAATGAGCAGTTCTTC	TRBV20-1	TRBJ2-1	TRBD2	few
CASSYSHREGRETQYF	TGTGCCAGCAGTTACTCGCATCGGGAGGGCCGAGAGACCCAGTACTTC	TRBV6-2/TRBV6-3	TRBJ2-5	TRBD2	.
CSARRLARTYNEQFF	TGCAGTGCTAGGAGACTAGCTCGTACCTACAATGAGCAGTTCTTC	TRBV20-1	TRBJ2-1	TRBD2	once
CAWRPWAQGRISTDTQYF	TGTGCCTGGAGGCCCTGGGCCCAGGGGCGGATAAGCACAGATACGCAGTATTTT	TRBV30	TRBJ2-3	.	few
CASSPRGGGFYEQYF	TGTGCCAGCAGCCCGCGAGGAGGGGGGTTCTACGAGCAGTACTTC	TRBV9	TRBJ2-7	.	few
CASTRGGAYYNEQFF	TGTGCCAGCACCCGTGGCGGGGCCTACTACAATGAGCAGTTCTTC	TRBV7-2	TRBJ2-1	.	.
CASRSGLLNQQYF	TGTGCCAGCCGGTCCGGGCTTCTAAACCAGCAGTACTTC	TRBV25-1	TRBJ2-7	.	few
CASSQGAGTLETQYF	TGTGCCAGCAGCCAAGGGGCGGGGACGTTGGAGACCCAGTACTTC	TRBV3-1	TRBJ2-5	.	medium-sized